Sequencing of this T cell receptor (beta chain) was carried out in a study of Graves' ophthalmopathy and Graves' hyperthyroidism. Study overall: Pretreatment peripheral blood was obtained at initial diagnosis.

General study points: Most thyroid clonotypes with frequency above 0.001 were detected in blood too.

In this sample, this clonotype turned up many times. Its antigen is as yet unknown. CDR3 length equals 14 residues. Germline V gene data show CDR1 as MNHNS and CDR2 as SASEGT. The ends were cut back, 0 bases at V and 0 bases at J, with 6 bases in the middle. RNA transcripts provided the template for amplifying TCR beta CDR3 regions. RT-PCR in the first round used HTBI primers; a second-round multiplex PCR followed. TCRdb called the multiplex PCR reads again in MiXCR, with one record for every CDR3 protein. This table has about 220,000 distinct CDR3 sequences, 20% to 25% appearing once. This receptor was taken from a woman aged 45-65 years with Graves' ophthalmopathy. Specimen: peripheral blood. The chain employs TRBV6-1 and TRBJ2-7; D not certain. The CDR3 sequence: CASSEADYSYEQYF. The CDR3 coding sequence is TGTGCCAGCAGTGAAGCCGATTACTCCTACGAGCAGTACTTC.